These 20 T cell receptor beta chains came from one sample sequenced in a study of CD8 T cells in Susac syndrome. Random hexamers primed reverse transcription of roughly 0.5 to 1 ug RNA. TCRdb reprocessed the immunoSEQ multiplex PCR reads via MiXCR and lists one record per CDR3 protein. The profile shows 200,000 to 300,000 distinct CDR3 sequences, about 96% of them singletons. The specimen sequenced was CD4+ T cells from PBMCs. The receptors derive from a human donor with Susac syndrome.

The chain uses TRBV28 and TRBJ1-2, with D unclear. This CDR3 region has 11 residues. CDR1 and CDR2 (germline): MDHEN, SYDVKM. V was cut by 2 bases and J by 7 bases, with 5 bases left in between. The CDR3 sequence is CASSLNGGYTF. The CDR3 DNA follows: TGTGCCAGCAGTTTAAATGGTGGCTACACCTTC.

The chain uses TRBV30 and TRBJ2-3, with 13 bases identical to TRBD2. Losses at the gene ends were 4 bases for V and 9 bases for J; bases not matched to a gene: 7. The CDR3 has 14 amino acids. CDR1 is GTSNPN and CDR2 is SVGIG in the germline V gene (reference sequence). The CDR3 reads CAWKPRGLAGTQYF. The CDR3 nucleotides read TGTGCCTGGAAACCGAGGGGACTAGCGGGAACGCAGTATTTT.

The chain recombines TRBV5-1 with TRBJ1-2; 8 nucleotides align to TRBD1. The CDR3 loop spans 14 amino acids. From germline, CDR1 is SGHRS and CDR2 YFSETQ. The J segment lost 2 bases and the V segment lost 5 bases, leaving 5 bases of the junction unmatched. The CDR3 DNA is TGCGCCAGCAGTCCGGACAGGGCCAACTATGGCTACACCTTC. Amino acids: CASSPDRANYGYTF.

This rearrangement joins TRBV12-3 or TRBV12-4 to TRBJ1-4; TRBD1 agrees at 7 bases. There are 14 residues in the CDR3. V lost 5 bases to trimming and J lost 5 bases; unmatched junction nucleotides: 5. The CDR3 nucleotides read TGTGCCAGCAGTCCGACGGGACAGAATGAAAAACTGTTTTTT. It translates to CASSPTGQNEKLFF.

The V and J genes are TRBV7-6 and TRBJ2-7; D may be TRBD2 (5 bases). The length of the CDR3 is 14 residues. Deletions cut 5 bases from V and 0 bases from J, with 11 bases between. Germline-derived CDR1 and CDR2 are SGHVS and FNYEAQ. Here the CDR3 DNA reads TGTGCCAGCAGCCTCCGGGGTGGCTCCTACGAGCAGTACTTC. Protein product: CASSLRGGSYEQYF.

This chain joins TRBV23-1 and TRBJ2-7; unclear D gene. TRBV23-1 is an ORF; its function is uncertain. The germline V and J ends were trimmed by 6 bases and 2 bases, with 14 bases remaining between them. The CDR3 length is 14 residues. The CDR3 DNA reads TGCGCCAGCAGACACCGGGCCTGCCCCTACGAGCAGTACTTC. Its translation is CASRHRACPYEQYF.

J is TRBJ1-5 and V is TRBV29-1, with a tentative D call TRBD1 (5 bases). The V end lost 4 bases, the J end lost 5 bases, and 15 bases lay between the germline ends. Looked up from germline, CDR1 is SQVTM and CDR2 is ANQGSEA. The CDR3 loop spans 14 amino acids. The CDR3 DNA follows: TGCAGCGTTGGAGAGGGGAATCGCTATCAGCCCCAGCATTTT. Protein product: CSVGEGNRYQPQHF.

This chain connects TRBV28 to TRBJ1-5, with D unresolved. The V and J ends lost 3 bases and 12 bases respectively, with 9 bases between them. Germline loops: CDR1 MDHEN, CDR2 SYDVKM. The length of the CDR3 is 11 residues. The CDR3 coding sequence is TGTGCCAGCAGTTTTTCCAGACACCAGCATTTT. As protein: CASSFSRHQHF.

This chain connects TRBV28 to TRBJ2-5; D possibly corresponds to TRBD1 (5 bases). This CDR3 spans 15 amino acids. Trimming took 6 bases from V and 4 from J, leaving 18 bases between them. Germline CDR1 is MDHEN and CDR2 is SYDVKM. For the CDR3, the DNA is TGTGCCAGCAGGACCGCCTGGGGCGCGGCAGAGACCCAGTACTTC. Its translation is CASRTAWGAAETQYF. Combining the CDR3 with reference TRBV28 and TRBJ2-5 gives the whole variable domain DVKVTQSSRYLVKRTGEKVFLECVQDMDHENMFWYRQDPGLGLRLIYFSYDVKMKEKGDIPEGYSVSREKKERFSLILESASTNQTSMYLCASRTAWGAAETQYFGPGTRLLVL.

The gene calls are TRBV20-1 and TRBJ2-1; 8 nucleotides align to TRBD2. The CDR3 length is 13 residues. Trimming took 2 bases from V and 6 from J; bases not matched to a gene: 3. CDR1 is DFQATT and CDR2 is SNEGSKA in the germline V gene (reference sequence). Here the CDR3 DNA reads TGCAGTGCTAGACCGGGACTAGTCAATGAGCAGTTCTTC. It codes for CSARPGLVNEQFF.

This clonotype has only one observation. The CDR3 reads CASSVGVLSYEQYF. CDR3 DNA sequence: TGTGCCAGCAGCGTAGGGGTCCTCTCCTACGAGCAGTACTTC. The chain joins TRBV9 to TRBJ2-7; D not certain. V was cut by 0 bases and J by 0 bases, with 7 bases left in between. Looked up from germline, CDR1 is SGDLS and CDR2 is YYNGEE. CDR3 length equals 14 residues. Combining the CDR3 with reference TRBV9 and TRBJ2-7 gives the whole variable domain DSGVTQTPKHLITATGQRVTLRCSPRSGDLSVYWYQQSLDQGLQFLIQYYNGEERAKGNILERFSAQQFPDLHSELNLSSLELGDSALYFCASSVGVLSYEQYFGPGTRLTVT.

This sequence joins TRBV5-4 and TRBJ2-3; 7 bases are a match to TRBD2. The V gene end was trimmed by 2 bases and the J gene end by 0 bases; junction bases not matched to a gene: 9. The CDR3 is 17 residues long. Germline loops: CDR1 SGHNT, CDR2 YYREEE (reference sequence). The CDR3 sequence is CASSFKLAGASTDTQYF. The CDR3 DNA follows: TGTGCCAGCAGCTTCAAACTTGCGGGAGCGAGCACAGATACGCAGTATTTT.

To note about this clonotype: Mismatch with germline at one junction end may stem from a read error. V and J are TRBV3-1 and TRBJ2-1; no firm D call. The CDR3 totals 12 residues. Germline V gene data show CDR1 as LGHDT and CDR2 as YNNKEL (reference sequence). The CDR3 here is CASRQALREQFF. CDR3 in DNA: TGTGCCAGCAGACAAGCCTTACGGGAGCAGTTCTTC.

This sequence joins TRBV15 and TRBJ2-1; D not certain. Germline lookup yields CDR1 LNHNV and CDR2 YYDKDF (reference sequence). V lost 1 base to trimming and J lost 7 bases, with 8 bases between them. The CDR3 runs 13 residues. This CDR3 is CATSRVPGNEQFF. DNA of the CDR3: TGTGCCACCAGCAGAGTACCCGGAAATGAGCAGTTCTTC.

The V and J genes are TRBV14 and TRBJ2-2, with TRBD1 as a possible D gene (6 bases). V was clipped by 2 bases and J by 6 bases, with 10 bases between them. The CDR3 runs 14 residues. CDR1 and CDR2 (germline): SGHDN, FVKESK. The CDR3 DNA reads TGTGCCAGCAGCCAACAGGGGTGGGCCGGGGAGCTGTTTTTT. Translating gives CASSQQGWAGELFF.

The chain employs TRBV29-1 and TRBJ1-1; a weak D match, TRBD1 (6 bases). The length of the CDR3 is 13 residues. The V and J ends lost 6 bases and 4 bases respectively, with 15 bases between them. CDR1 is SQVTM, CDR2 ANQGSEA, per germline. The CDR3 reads CSVSPGQSTEAFF. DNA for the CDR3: TGCAGCGTGAGCCCGGGACAAAGCACTGAAGCTTTCTTT.

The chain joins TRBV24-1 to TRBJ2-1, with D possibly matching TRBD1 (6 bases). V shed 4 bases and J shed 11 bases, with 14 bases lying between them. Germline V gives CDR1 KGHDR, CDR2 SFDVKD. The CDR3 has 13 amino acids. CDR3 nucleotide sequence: TGTGCCACCAGTGAATCGGGACACCCTAAGCAGTTCTTC. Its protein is CATSESGHPKQFF.

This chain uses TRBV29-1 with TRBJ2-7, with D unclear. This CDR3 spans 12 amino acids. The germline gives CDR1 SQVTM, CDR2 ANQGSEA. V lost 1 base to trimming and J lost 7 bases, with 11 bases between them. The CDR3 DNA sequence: TGCAGCGTTGAAGGGGGTTCGTTGGAGCAGTACTTC. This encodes CSVEGGSLEQYF.

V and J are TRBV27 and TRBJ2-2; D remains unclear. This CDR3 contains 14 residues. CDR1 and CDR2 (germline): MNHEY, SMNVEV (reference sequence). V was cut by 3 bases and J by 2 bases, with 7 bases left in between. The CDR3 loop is CASSFQVNTGELFF. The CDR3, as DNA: TGTGCCAGCAGTTTTCAAGTTAACACCGGGGAGCTGTTTTTT.

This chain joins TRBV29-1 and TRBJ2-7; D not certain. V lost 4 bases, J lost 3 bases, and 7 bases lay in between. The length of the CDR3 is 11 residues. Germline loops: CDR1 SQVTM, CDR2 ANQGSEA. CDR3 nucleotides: TGCAGCGTTGGACACCGCTACGAGCAGTACTTC. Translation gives CSVGHRYEQYF.